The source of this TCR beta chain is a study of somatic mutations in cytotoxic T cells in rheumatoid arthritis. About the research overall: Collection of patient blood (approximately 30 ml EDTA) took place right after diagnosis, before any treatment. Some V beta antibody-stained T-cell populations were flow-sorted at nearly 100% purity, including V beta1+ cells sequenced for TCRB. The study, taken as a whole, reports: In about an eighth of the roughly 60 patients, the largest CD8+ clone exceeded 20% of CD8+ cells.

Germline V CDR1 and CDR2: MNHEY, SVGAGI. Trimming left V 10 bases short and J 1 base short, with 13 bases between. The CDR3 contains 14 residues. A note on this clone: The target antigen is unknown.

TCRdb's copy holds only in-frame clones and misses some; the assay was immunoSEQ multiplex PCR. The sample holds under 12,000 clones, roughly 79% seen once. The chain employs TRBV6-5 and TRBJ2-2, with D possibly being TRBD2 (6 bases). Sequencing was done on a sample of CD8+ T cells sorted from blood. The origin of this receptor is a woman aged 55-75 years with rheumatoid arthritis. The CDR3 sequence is CATSVSGNTGELFF. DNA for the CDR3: TGTGCCACATCCGTTAGCGGGAACACCGGGGAGCTGTTTTTT.